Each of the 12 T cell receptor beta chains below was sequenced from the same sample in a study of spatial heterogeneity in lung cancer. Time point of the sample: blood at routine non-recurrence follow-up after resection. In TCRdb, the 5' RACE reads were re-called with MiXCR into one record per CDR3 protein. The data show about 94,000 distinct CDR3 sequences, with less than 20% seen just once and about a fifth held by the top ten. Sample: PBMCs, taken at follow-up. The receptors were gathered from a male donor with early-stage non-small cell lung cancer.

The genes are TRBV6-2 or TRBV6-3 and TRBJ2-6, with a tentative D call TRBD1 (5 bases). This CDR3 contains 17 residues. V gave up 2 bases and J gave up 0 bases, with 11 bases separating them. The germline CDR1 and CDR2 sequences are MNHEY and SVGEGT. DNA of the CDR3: TGTGCCAGCAGTTACCAGGGTTTCTCCTCTGGGGCCAACGTCCTGACTTTC. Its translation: CASSYQGFSSGANVLTF.

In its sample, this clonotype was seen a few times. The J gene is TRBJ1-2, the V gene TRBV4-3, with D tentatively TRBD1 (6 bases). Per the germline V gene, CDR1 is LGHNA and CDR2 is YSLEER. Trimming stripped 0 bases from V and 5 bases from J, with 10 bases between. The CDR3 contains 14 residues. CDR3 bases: TGCGCCAGCAGCCAAGAAGGGACACCGTATGGCTACACCTTC. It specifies CASSQEGTPYGYTF.

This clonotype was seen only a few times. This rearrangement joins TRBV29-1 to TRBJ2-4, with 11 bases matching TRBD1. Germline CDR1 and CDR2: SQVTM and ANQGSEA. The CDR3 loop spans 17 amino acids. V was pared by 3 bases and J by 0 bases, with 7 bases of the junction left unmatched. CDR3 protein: CSVEGQGGILAKNIQYF. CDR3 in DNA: TGCAGCGTTGAGGGACAGGGGGGAATTTTAGCCAAAAACATTCAGTACTTC. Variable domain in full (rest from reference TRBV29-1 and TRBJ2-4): SAVISQKPSRDICQRGTSLTIQCQVDSQVTMMFWYRQQPGQSLTLIATANQGSEATYESGFVIDKFPISRPNLTFSTLTVSNMSPEDSSIYLCSVEGQGGILAKNIQYFGAGTRLSVL.

As DNA, the CDR3 is TGTGCCAGCAGCCCCGGGACTACTCACACAGATACGCAGTATTTT. Translation gives CASSPGTTHTDTQYF. V usage is TRBV7-3 and J usage is TRBJ2-3; TRBD2 matches at 7 bases. This CDR3 has 15 residues. V gave up 5 bases and J gave up 2 bases; unmatched junction bases: 7. Per germline, CDR1 SGHTA and CDR2 FQGTGA.

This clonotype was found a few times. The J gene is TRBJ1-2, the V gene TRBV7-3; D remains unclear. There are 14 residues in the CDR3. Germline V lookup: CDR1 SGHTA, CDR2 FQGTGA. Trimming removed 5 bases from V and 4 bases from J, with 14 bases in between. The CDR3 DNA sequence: TGTGCCAGCAGCACTCAAGAGGGAGTCTATGGCTACACCTTC. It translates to CASSTQEGVYGYTF.

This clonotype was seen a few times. The chain's CDR3 is CAISDPRTSGGGADTQYF. For the CDR3, the DNA is TGTGCCATCAGTGATCCAAGGACTAGCGGGGGGGGAGCAGATACGCAGTATTTT. The J gene is TRBJ2-3, the V gene TRBV10-3, with 15 bases fitting TRBD2. The germline gives CDR1 ENHRY, CDR2 SYGVKD. V shed 3 bases and J 4 bases; nucleotides not matched to a gene: 8. The CDR3 has 18 amino acids.

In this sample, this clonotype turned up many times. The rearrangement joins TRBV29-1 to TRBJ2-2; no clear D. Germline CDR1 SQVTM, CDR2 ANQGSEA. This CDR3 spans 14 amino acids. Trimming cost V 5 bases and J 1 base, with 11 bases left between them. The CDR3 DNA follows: TGCAGCGTTTATAGTCAGCAGAACACCGGGGAGCTGTTTTTT. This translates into CSVYSQQNTGELFF.

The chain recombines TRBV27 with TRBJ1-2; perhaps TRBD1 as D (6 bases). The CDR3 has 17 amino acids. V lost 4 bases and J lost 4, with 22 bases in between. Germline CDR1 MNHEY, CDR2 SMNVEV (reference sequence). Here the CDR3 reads CASSSYGSGAPAYGYTF. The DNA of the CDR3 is TGTGCCAGCAGTTCATATGGGTCGGGGGCGCCGGCCTATGGCTACACCTTC.

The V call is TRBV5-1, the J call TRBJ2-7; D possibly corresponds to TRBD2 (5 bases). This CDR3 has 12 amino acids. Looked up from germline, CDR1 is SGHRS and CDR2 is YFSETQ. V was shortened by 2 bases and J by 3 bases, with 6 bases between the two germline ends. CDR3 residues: CASSLDYYEQYF. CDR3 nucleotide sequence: TGCGCCAGCAGCTTAGACTACTACGAGCAGTACTTC. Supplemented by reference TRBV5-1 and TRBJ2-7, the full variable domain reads KAGVTQTPRYLIKTRGQQVTLSCSPISGHRSVSWYQQTPGQGLQFLFEYFSETQRNKGNFPGRFSGRQFSNSRSEMNVSTLELGDSALYLCASSLDYYEQYFGPGTRLTVT.

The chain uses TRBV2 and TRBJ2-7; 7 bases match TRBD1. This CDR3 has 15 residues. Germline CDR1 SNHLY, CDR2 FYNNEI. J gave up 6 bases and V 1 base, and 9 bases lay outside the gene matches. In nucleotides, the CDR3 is TGTGCCAGCAGTGAAGTCAGGGGGTTATCGGGCGAGCAGTACGTC. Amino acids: CASSEVRGLSGEQYV.

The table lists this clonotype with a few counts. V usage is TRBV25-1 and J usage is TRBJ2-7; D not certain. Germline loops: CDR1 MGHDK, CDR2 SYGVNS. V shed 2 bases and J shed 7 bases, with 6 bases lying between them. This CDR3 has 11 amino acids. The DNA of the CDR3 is TGTGCCAGCAGTGAAGGGATGGAGCAGTACTTC. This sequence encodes CASSEGMEQYF.

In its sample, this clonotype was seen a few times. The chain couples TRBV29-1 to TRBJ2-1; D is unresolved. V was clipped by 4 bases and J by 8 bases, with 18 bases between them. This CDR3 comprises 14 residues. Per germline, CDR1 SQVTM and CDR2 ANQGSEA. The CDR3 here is CSVVVARSGYEQFF. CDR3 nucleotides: TGCAGCGTTGTGGTGGCCCGCTCGGGCTATGAGCAGTTCTTC.